Each of the 2 T cell receptor beta chains below was sequenced from the same sample in a study of OX40 agonist ivuxolimab in advanced cancers. Libraries were prepared by immunoSEQ multiplex PCR; TCRdb keeps only in-frame clonotypes and omits some of them. The table records over 95,000 clones, approximately 83% of them present only once. The material sequenced was CD4+ or CD8+ T cells sorted from blood, taken in a trial of the OX40 agonist ivuxolimab. Every receptor here comes from an adult with an advanced solid tumor such as melanoma, head and neck, liver or kidney cancer.

This sequence joins TRBV19 and TRBJ2-1; 10 bases are shared with TRBD2. CDR3 size: 15 residues. V was pared by 6 bases and J by 5 bases, with 7 bases of the junction left unmatched. The germline V gene has CDR1 LNHDA and CDR2 SQIVND (reference sequence). CDR3 coding DNA: TGTGCCAGTAGGTTAGCGGGAGGTCCGCACAATGAGCAGTTCTTC. Residues: CASRLAGGPHNEQFF.

V gene TRBV11-2 combines with J gene TRBJ1-1; D not certain. V dropped 5 bases and J dropped 2 bases, with 12 bases sitting between them. Germline CDR1 SGHAT, CDR2 FQNNGV. The CDR3 length is 14 residues. The CDR3 reads CASSPRTTNTEAFF. For the CDR3, the DNA is TGTGCCAGCAGCCCTAGGACGACTAACACTGAAGCTTTCTTT.